This is a list of T cell receptor beta chains from one sample in a study of T cell changes during pregnancy in multiple sclerosis. Sequencing used immunoSEQ multiplex PCR; TCRdb keeps in-frame clones, though not all of them. The sample has approximately 48,000 clones; about 94% are singletons. Specimen: CD4+ T cells from peripheral blood mononuclear cells, collected after pregnancy. Source of these receptors: a female donor with multiple sclerosis, enrolled in a pregnancy study. Each CDR3 is given with its conserved first and last residue. A D gene is named only where the DNA matches it firmly. Clone size is given for some rows only: seen once, a few or many times, or a class if the clone is expanded.

cdr3_aa	cdr3_nt	d_call	clone_size	v_call	j_call
CASSLAGPSGSNEQFF	TGTGCCAGCAGCTTAGCGGGCCCTAGCGGGAGCAATGAGCAGTTCTTC	TRBD2	.	TRBV13	TRBJ2-1
CASRRLAGAVEQFF	TGTGCCAGCAGGAGACTAGCGGGAGCGGTTGAGCAGTTCTTC	TRBD2	.	TRBV28	TRBJ2-1
CASSLGRTGPFSGANVLTF	TGTGCCAGCAGCCTTGGAAGGACAGGGCCTTTCTCTGGGGCCAACGTCCTGACTTTC	TRBD1	.	TRBV4-2	TRBJ2-6
CASTKTGVGGTEAFF	TGTGCCAGTACAAAGACGGGGGTTGGCGGCACTGAAGCTTTCTTT	.	.	TRBV19	TRBJ1-1
CASSEGGASGLQETQYF	TGTGCCAGCAGTGAGGGGGGGGCTAGCGGACTCCAAGAGACCCAGTACTTC	.	.	TRBV11-2	TRBJ2-5
CASSLSTGTYEQYF	TGTGCCAGCAGCCTATCGACAGGGACCTACGAGCAGTACTTC	TRBD1	.	TRBV7-2	TRBJ2-7
CASRAGGSYEQYF	TGTGCCAGCAGGGCGGGAGGGTCTTACGAGCAGTACTTC	TRBD2	.	TRBV6-1	TRBJ2-7
CASSGRLAGSYNEQFF	TGTGCCAGCAGCGGGAGACTAGCGGGCTCCTACAATGAGCAGTTCTTC	TRBD2	.	TRBV9	TRBJ2-1
CASSLAGFTDTQYF	TGTGCCAGCAGTTTAGCGGGTTTCACAGATACGCAGTATTTT	TRBD2	.	TRBV9	TRBJ2-3
CASSPGGNTIYF	TGCGCCAGCAGCCCAGGTGGAAACACCATATATTTT	.	.	TRBV4-1	TRBJ1-3
CASSLARTAYNEQFF	TGCGCCAGCAGCTTGGCCCGGACTGCGTACAATGAGCAGTTCTTC	.	once	TRBV5-1	TRBJ2-1
CASSPTGSEAFF	TGTGCCAGCTCACCGACAGGGTCTGAAGCTTTCTTT	TRBD1	.	TRBV18	TRBJ1-1
CASSLVGGGVEQFF	TGTGCCAGCAGCTTAGTTGGTGGGGGGGTTGAGCAGTTCTTC	TRBD2	.	TRBV7-9	TRBJ2-1
CASSLTGTNEKLFF	TGTGCCAGCAGCTTGACAGGGACTAATGAAAAACTGTTTTTT	TRBD1	.	TRBV7-8	TRBJ1-4
CASSIDRSNYGYTF	TGTGCCAGTAGTATAGATCGCAGTAACTATGGCTACACCTTC	.	.	TRBV19	TRBJ1-2
CSATTGGNTIYF	TGCAGCGCCACGACGGGGGGAAACACCATATATTTT	.	once	TRBV29-1	TRBJ1-3
CSARPGNEQYF	TGCAGTGCTAGGCCAGGGAACGAGCAGTACTTC	.	.	TRBV20-1	TRBJ2-7
CASSLGAGTHSNQPQHF	TGCGCCAGCAGCTTGGGCGCGGGAACCCATAGCAATCAGCCCCAGCATTTT	.	.	TRBV5-1	TRBJ1-5
CAWSDGTGELFF	TGTGCCTGGTCCGACGGGACCGGGGAGCTGTTTTTT	.	.	TRBV30	TRBJ2-2
CASSGLVDTQYF	TGCGCCAGCAGTGGGCTAGTGGATACGCAGTATTTT	.	.	TRBV10-2	TRBJ2-3
CASSFLAGGDTDTQYF	TGTGCCAGCAGCTTCTTAGCGGGAGGGGACACAGATACGCAGTATTTT	TRBD2	.	TRBV11-1	TRBJ2-3
CASSQVDREETQYF	TGCGCCAGCAGCCAAGTGGACAGGGAAGAGACCCAGTACTTC	TRBD1	.	TRBV4-1	TRBJ2-5
CASSPNRGYEQYF	TGTGCCAGCAGCCCCAACAGGGGCTACGAGCAGTACTTC	TRBD1	.	TRBV7-2	TRBJ2-7
CASSQVGLGASAFF	TGTGCCAGCAGCCAAGTTGGGTTAGGGGCGTCGGCTTTCTTT	.	.	TRBV14	TRBJ1-1
CASSTGGLAEYNEQFF	TGTGCCAGCAGCACCGGTGGACTAGCGGAGTACAATGAGCAGTTCTTC	TRBD2	once	TRBV7-9	TRBJ2-1
CASSLTGGGFGNQPQHF	TGTGCCAGCAGTTTGACAGGGGGGGGATTTGGCAATCAGCCCCAGCATTTT	TRBD1	.	TRBV27	TRBJ1-5
CASSLGFLQRVTDTQYF	TGTGCCAGCAGCTTAGGTTTTTTACAGAGAGTCACAGATACGCAGTATTTT	.	.	TRBV7-3	TRBJ2-3
CASSLVTGRNTEAFF	TGCGCCAGCAGCTTGGTAACAGGGCGGAACACTGAAGCTTTCTTT	.	.	TRBV5-1	TRBJ1-1
CASSIDLLTVYNEQFF	TGTGCCAGTAGTATAGATCTCCTTACAGTCTACAATGAGCAGTTCTTC	.	.	TRBV19	TRBJ2-1
CASSLDRLAGTGELFF	TGTGCCAGCAGCTTAGATAGACTAGCAGGCACCGGGGAGCTGTTTTTT	TRBD2	.	TRBV7-9	TRBJ2-2
CASSTGLAGVRRNEQFF	TGCGCCAGCAGCACAGGACTAGCGGGAGTTCGGCGCAATGAGCAGTTCTTC	TRBD2	.	TRBV5-1	TRBJ2-1
CASSLGGTATYEQYF	TGTGCCAGCAGCTTAGGCGGGACGGCTACCTACGAGCAGTACTTC	.	.	TRBV7-2	TRBJ2-7
CAWNSPNRGYGYTF	TGTGCCTGGAACTCTCCAAATAGGGGGTATGGCTACACCTTC	.	.	TRBV30	TRBJ1-2
CASSYGTSGTDTQYF	TGTGCCAGCAGCTACGGGACTAGCGGCACAGATACGCAGTATTTT	TRBD2	once	TRBV5-4	TRBJ2-3
CASSVGGEGGQYF	TGTGCCAGCAGCGTAGGGGGTGAGGGAGGGCAGTACTTC	.	.	TRBV9	TRBJ2-7
CASSLRGMGTDTQYF	TGCGCCAGCAGCTTACGGGGGATGGGCACAGATACGCAGTATTTT	.	.	TRBV5-1	TRBJ2-3
CASSYGQFNTEAFF	TGTGCCAGCAGTTATGGGCAGTTTAACACTGAAGCTTTCTTT	.	once	TRBV6-5	TRBJ1-1
CASSIERGLYNEQFF	TGTGCCAGTAGTATAGAGCGGGGACTGTACAATGAGCAGTTCTTC	.	once	TRBV19	TRBJ2-1
CASRQGLAGGFEQYF	TGTGCCAGCAGGCAGGGACTAGCGGGAGGTTTCGAGCAGTACTTC	TRBD2	.	TRBV7-9	TRBJ2-7
CASSGYQVF	TGTGCCAGCAGCGGATACCAGGTCTTC	.	.	TRBV9	TRBJ2-1
CASSRGTSVRQETQYF	TGTGCCAGCAGCAGAGGGACTAGCGTAAGACAAGAGACCCAGTACTTC	TRBD2	.	TRBV5-6	TRBJ2-5
CAWSVQGPTTQYF	TGTGCCTGGAGTGTACAGGGGCCTACCACCCAGTACTTC	TRBD1	.	TRBV30	TRBJ2-5
CASRSSGYTGELFF	TGTGCCAGCAGGTCTAGCGGATACACCGGGGAGCTGTTTTTT	TRBD2	.	TRBV19	TRBJ2-2
CASSLAGNTGELFF	TGTGCCAGCAGCTTAGCAGGGAACACCGGGGAGCTGTTTTTT	.	.	TRBV11-2	TRBJ2-2
CASSLGTGYRSDTEAFF	TGCGCCAGCAGCTTGGGCACAGGATATCGGTCGGACACTGAAGCTTTCTTT	.	few	TRBV5-1	TRBJ1-1
CASSASTSANYNEQFF	TGCGCCAGCAGCGCCTCGACTAGCGCGAATTACAATGAGCAGTTCTTC	TRBD2	.	TRBV5-1	TRBJ2-1
CASSLQNTEAFF	TGCGCCAGCAGCTTACAGAACACTGAAGCTTTCTTT	.	.	TRBV5-1	TRBJ1-1
CASSYYGGTGGQPQHF	TGTGCCAGCAGTTACTATGGAGGGACAGGGGGCCAGCCCCAGCATTTT	TRBD1	once	TRBV6-6	TRBJ1-5
CASARGSNQPQHF	TGTGCCAGTGCCAGGGGAAGCAATCAGCCCCAGCATTTT	.	.	TRBV19	TRBJ1-5
CASSRTDNEQFF	TGTGCCAGCAGTCGGACAGACAATGAGCAGTTCTTC	.	.	TRBV13	TRBJ2-1
CAISEDLRGLNQPQHF	TGTGCCATCAGTGAAGATTTGAGGGGACTTAATCAGCCCCAGCATTTT	.	.	TRBV10-3	TRBJ1-5
CASSFTGAKGEAFF	TGCGCCAGCAGCTTCACAGGGGCGAAGGGTGAAGCTTTCTTT	TRBD1	.	TRBV5-1	TRBJ1-1
CASSPERFTDTQYF	TGTGCCAGCAGTCCCGAGCGGTTCACAGATACGCAGTATTTT	.	.	TRBV2	TRBJ2-3
CASSMGGGTDTQYF	TGTGCCAGCAGCATGGGAGGAGGCACAGATACGCAGTATTTT	.	.	TRBV7-3	TRBJ2-3
CAIRGGLTSTDTQYF	TGTGCCATCAGGGGGGGACTAACCAGCACAGATACGCAGTATTTT	TRBD2	.	TRBV10-3	TRBJ2-3